Listed below are T cell receptor beta chains from one sample, sequenced in a study of response to subunit inactivated influenza vaccine. TCRdb processed the RT-PCR reads anew with MiXCR; each CDR3 protein has one entry. The table records around 570,000 distinct CDR3 sequences, roughly 8.2% of them present only once. Source: PBMCs from blood, taken approximately 25 months after vaccination. The source is a man aged 45 to 70 who received an inactivated influenza vaccine. The CDR3 runs from the conserved cysteine through the conserved F or W. D genes are given only for firm matches. Expanded clones are given a class, and other clones once, few, many or no size at all.

j_call	v_call	d_call	clone_size	cdr3_length	cdr3_nt	cdr3_aa
TRBJ2-1	TRBV9	.	many	14	TGTGCCAGCACGCCCCGCGGGGCCCTCAATGAGCAGTTCTTC	CASTPRGALNEQFF
TRBJ2-5	TRBV20-1	.	many	11	TGCAGTTGGAATTGGCTGGAGACCCAGTACTTC	CSWNWLETQYF
TRBJ2-3	TRBV7-9	.	few	15	TGTGCCAGCAGTCCAGGAGGGGTAAACACAGATACGCAGTATTTT	CASSPGGVNTDTQYF
TRBJ1-2	TRBV4-2	.	many	17	TGTGCCAGCAGCCAAGATCCGACGACAGGTCCTAACTATGGCTACACCTTC	CASSQDPTTGPNYGYTF
TRBJ2-2	TRBV4-1	.	many	17	TGCGCCAGCAGCCAAGATCATCCGGGAGCAAACACCGGGGAGCTGTTTTTT	CASSQDHPGANTGELFF
TRBJ2-5	TRBV11-2	.	few	15	TGTGCCAGCAGCCCCTTTAAGGGCACCCAAGAGACCCAGTACTTC	CASSPFKGTQETQYF
TRBJ2-3	TRBV20-1	TRBD2	few	16	TGCAGTGCTAGCGGGGGACTAGCGGGAAATCCAGATACGCAGTATTTT	CSASGGLAGNPDTQYF
TRBJ2-1	TRBV7-2	TRBD1	.	15	TGTGCCAGCAGAACGGACAGGAGCTCCTACAATGAGCAGTTCTTC	CASRTDRSSYNEQFF
TRBJ2-2	TRBV12-3/TRBV12-4	TRBD1	many	15	TGTGCCAGCAGTTTAGAGACAGGGGTACGCGGGGAGCTGTTTTTT	CASSLETGVRGELFF
TRBJ2-1	TRBV15	.	many	12	TGTGCCACCAGCAGTCTGGGGAATGAGCAGTTCTTC	CATSSLGNEQFF
TRBJ1-5	TRBV19	TRBD1	.	14	TGTGCCAGTAGCAATCAGGGGGCGACTCAGCCCCAGCATTTT	CASSNQGATQPQHF
TRBJ2-5	TRBV20-1	.	.	13	TGCAGTGTCCCTGTATGGGGGAGTGAGACCCAGTACTTC	CSVPVWGSETQYF
TRBJ2-3	TRBV9	TRBD2	few	16	TGTGCCAGCAGCGTAGCTAGCGGAGCTAGCACAGATACGCAGTATTTT	CASSVASGASTDTQYF
TRBJ2-3	TRBV7-8	TRBD2	.	17	TGTGCCAGCAGCCTAAAAGCGGGAGTCGGCAAGGCAGATACGCAGTATTTT	CASSLKAGVGKADTQYF
TRBJ2-2	TRBV19	TRBD1	.	14	TGTGCCAGCCTCCGACAGGGTGGGGCCGGGGAGCTGTTTTTT	CASLRQGGAGELFF
TRBJ2-1	TRBV20-1	TRBD2	many	15	TGCAGTGCTAGACCTCCACTAGCGGGTTACAATGAGCAGTTCTTC	CSARPPLAGYNEQFF
TRBJ2-3	TRBV27	TRBD2	many	17	TGTGCCAGCAGTTCAGGACTAGCGGAAGACCCCACAGATACGCAGTATTTT	CASSSGLAEDPTDTQYF
TRBJ2-3	TRBV3-1	.	many	15	TGTGCCAGCAGCGGAGGCCAGGGCGGCACAGATACGCAGTATTTT	CASSGGQGGTDTQYF
TRBJ2-1	TRBV20-1	TRBD2	few	16	TGCAGTGCTCCGATTTGGGGGACTAGCGGGAGCAATGAGCAGTTCTTC	CSAPIWGTSGSNEQFF
TRBJ1-1	TRBV20-1	TRBD1	.	16	TGCAGTGCCCCAGGGCAGGGGGGAGCCATGAACACTGAAGCTTTCTTT	CSAPGQGGAMNTEAFF
TRBJ2-5	TRBV29-1	.	.	13	TGCAGCGTTGAAAACGAGGGGAGAGAGACCCAGTACTTC	CSVENEGRETQYF
TRBJ2-2	TRBV12-3/TRBV12-4	TRBD2	few	17	TGTGCCAGCAGTTGGGGGACTAGCGGAACTATCACCGGGGAGCTGTTTTTT	CASSWGTSGTITGELFF
TRBJ2-1	TRBV15	TRBD1	.	16	TGTGCCACCAGCATGAACCTCGGACAGGCCGACAATGAGCAGTTCTTC	CATSMNLGQADNEQFF
TRBJ1-1	TRBV7-9	TRBD1	many	13	TGTGCCAGCAGCCAGAGACAGGGGACTGAAGCTTTCTTT	CASSQRQGTEAFF
TRBJ2-1	TRBV7-9	.	.	14	TGTGCCAGCAGCTTAGTCCAGGGAAGGGGTGAGCAGTTCTTC	CASSLVQGRGEQFF
TRBJ2-7	TRBV5-1	.	few	14	TGCGCCAGCAGCTTGATCCCAGGGCCGGACGAGCAGTACTTC	CASSLIPGPDEQYF
TRBJ2-7	TRBV21-1	.	.	13	TGTGCCAGCCCCGGGAAGGGTGGTCACGAGCAGTACTTC	CASPGKGGHEQYF
TRBJ2-7	TRBV10-2	.	few	14	TGCGCCAGCAGTGACCCCCGAAGAGCATACGAGCAGTACTTC	CASSDPRRAYEQYF
TRBJ1-1	TRBV7-6	.	few	15	TGTGCCAGCAGCTTAGCGACGTCCTTTGGGACTGAAGCTTTCTTT	CASSLATSFGTEAFF
TRBJ1-4	TRBV27	.	few	15	TGTGCCAGCAGTAAAGGGGCGCAGGCTAATGAAAAACTGTTTTTT	CASSKGAQANEKLFF
TRBJ2-1	TRBV24-1	TRBD1	many	15	TGTGCCACCAGTGTAGGACAGGGTTTCGACAATGAGCAGTTCTTC	CATSVGQGFDNEQFF
TRBJ1-1	TRBV4-2	TRBD1	.	15	TGTGCCAGCAGCCAAGAGTGGGACAGCTACGCTGAAGCTTTCTTT	CASSQEWDSYAEAFF
TRBJ1-1	TRBV29-1	TRBD1	many	15	TGCAGCGTTGTACGCGTGGGACAGGGTTTACCTGAAGCTTTCTTT	CSVVRVGQGLPEAFF
TRBJ2-4	TRBV29-1	TRBD1	many	14	TGCAGCGTTTCTCAGGGGGCGCGAATAGACATTCAGTACTTC	CSVSQGARIDIQYF
TRBJ2-1	TRBV5-6	TRBD2	few	16	TGTGCCAGCAGCTTGTTGAGGACTAGTGAAGGCAATGAGCAGTTCTTC	CASSLLRTSEGNEQFF
TRBJ2-7	TRBV18	TRBD1	.	13	TGTGCCAGCTCCGTGGGACAGAACTACGAGCAGTACTTC	CASSVGQNYEQYF
TRBJ2-2	TRBV10-3	TRBD1	few	18	TGTGCCATCAGTGAGTCGAAACCGGGACAGGGGTCCACCGGGGAGCTGTTTTTT	CAISESKPGQGSTGELFF
TRBJ1-2	TRBV18	TRBD1	few	15	TGTGCCAGCTCACCACCCGGGACAGTTCAAAGTGGCTACACCTTC	CASSPPGTVQSGYTF
TRBJ2-5	TRBV27	.	.	13	TGTGCCAGCAGTTTATCGGCCCGAGAGACCCAGTACTTC	CASSLSARETQYF
TRBJ2-1	TRBV7-9	.	.	15	TGTGCCAGCAGCTTAGCAGGGCTAGGACACAATGAGCAGTTCTTC	CASSLAGLGHNEQFF
TRBJ2-2	TRBV10-3	TRBD2	.	14	TGTGCCACGGGACTAGCGTCGAACACCGGGGAGCTGTTTTTT	CATGLASNTGELFF
TRBJ1-2	TRBV4-2	.	.	18	TGTGCCAGCAGCCAAGCCGCCTTTGGGGGGGGAGCTAACTATGGCTACACCTTC	CASSQAAFGGGANYGYTF
TRBJ2-5	TRBV6-5	.	few	15	TGTGCCAGCAGTTACTCGAAGGGGGGCGGTGAGACCCAGTACTTC	CASSYSKGGGETQYF
TRBJ2-7	TRBV10-3	TRBD1	few	22	TGTGCCATCAGTGCGGCCAGGGCGGGGACAGGGGAACCACACTTTAGTCCCTACGAGCAGTACTTC	CAISAARAGTGEPHFSPYEQYF
TRBJ2-2	TRBV5-6	.	many	15	TGTGCCAGCAGCCGTGAGGGGGGCAACACCGGGGAGCTGTTTTTT	CASSREGGNTGELFF
TRBJ2-2	TRBV7-8	TRBD1	few	15	TGTGCCAGCAGGGTACAGGGGTCTAGTACCGGGGAGCTGTTTTTT	CASRVQGSSTGELFF
TRBJ2-7	TRBV10-3	.	.	12	TGTGCCATCAAAGTGGGGGCGGATGAGCAGTACTTC	CAIKVGADEQYF
TRBJ1-5	TRBV2	.	few	15	TGTGCCAGCAGTAAGGCCTGGGGTCACAATCAGCCCCAGCATTTT	CASSKAWGHNQPQHF
TRBJ2-3	TRBV5-1	TRBD2	many	16	TGCGCCAGCGGGGGGGGAACAAACCAACGCACAGATACGCAGTATTTT	CASGGGTNQRTDTQYF
TRBJ1-1	TRBV6-5	.	.	14	TGTGCCAGCAGTTACTCGGACAGGAACACTGAAGCTTTCTTT	CASSYSDRNTEAFF
TRBJ1-1	TRBV10-3	.	.	14	TGTGCCATCAGTGGTGTACAGGCGAACACTGAAGCTTTCTTT	CAISGVQANTEAFF
TRBJ2-1	TRBV6-1	.	few	14	TGTGCCAGCAGTGCACCGGGCCCCAACAATGAGCAGTTCTTC	CASSAPGPNNEQFF